A selection of T cell receptor beta chains follows, all from one sample in a study of shared clonotypes between healthy human individuals. Sequenced by immunoSEQ multiplex PCR; TCRdb stores in-frame clones only, minus some. The sample lists millions of clones; about 94% were seen once. The specimen was naive CD8+ T cells sorted from blood. These TCRs come from a man between 18 and 35 years old in good health. Both conserved end residues are part of each CDR3. Fields, in order: CDR3 length, D gene, clone size, J gene, V gene, CDR3 protein, CDR3 DNA. The D gene is left open where the match is weak. Where a row states a size, it is once, few, many or the class of an expanded clone; other rows omit it.

length: 14
D: NA
size: NA
J: TRBJ1-6
V: TRBV19
CDR3: CASSIGGNNSPLHF
DNA: TGTGCCAGTAGTATTGGGGGGAATAATTCACCCCTCCACTTT

length: 13
D: NA
size: NA
J: TRBJ2-2
V: TRBV27
CDR3: CASSYENPGELFF
DNA: TGTGCCAGCAGTTATGAGAACCCCGGGGAGCTGTTTTTT

length: 12
D: NA
size: once
J: TRBJ2-1
V: TRBV30
CDR3: CAWSLLGVEQFF
DNA: TGTGCCTGGAGTCTTCTAGGGGTTGAGCAGTTCTTC

length: 15
D: TRBD2
size: NA
J: TRBJ2-7
V: TRBV10-3
CDR3: CAISDPSAGSYEQYF
DNA: TGTGCCATCAGTGACCCCTCAGCGGGATCCTACGAGCAGTACTTC

length: 16
D: NA
size: NA
J: TRBJ2-3
V: TRBV27
CDR3: CASSTSSGDLLDTQYF
DNA: NA

length: 13
D: NA
size: NA
J: TRBJ2-7
V: TRBV7-9
CDR3: CASSPRERNEQYF
DNA: TGTGCCAGCAGCCCCCGGGAGCGCAACGAGCAGTACTTC

length: 13
D: TRBD1
size: few
J: TRBJ1-2
V: TRBV27
CDR3: CASSPGQGYGYTF
DNA: TGTGCCAGCAGTCCCGGACAGGGTTATGGCTACACCTTC

length: 17
D: NA
size: NA
J: TRBJ1-6
V: TRBV12-1
CDR3: CASSLVSMRHPNSPLHF
DNA: TGTGCCAGCAGCTTGGTCTCCATGCGGCACCCGAATTCACCCCTCCACTTT

length: 13
D: TRBD1
size: NA
J: TRBJ2-3
V: TRBV19
CDR3: CASGTGGSDTQYF
DNA: TGTGCCAGTGGCACAGGGGGTTCTGATACGCAGTATTTT

length: 15
D: TRBD1
size: NA
J: TRBJ1-4
V: TRBV4-1
CDR3: CASSQETGVNEKLFF
DNA: TGCGCCAGCAGCCAAGAGACAGGGGTAAATGAAAAACTGTTTTTT

length: 14
D: NA
size: NA
J: TRBJ2-7
V: TRBV5-4
CDR3: CASSHLGVLYEQYF
DNA: TGTGCCAGCAGCCATTTAGGAGTCCTCTACGAGCAGTACTTC

length: 19
D: NA
size: NA
J: TRBJ2-1
V: TRBV7-6
CDR3: CASSLEAGDLLSSYNEQFF
DNA: TGTGCCAGCAGCTTAGAGGCAGGGGACTTGCTAAGCTCCTACAATGAGCAGTTCTTC

length: 17
D: NA
size: NA
J: TRBJ2-3
V: TRBV4-3
CDR3: CASSRNGPASESDTQYF
DNA: TGCGCCAGCAGCCGCAACGGCCCGGCTAGCGAGTCAGATACGCAGTATTTT

length: 13
D: TRBD2
size: NA
J: TRBJ2-3
V: TRBV29-1
CDR3: CSAEERGTDTQYF
DNA: TGCAGCGCTGAAGAGCGGGGGACAGATACGCAGTATTTT

length: 15
D: TRBD1
size: once
J: TRBJ2-2
V: TRBV14
CDR3: CASSQTGVSTGELFF
DNA: TGTGCCAGCAGCCAAACAGGGGTCAGCACCGGGGAGCTGTTTTTT

length: 13
D: NA
size: NA
J: TRBJ2-7
V: TRBV9
CDR3: CASSVFHTGEQYF
DNA: TGTGCCAGCAGCGTCTTCCACACGGGCGAGCAGTACTTC

length: 14
D: NA
size: NA
J: TRBJ2-5
V: TRBV27
CDR3: CASSSGPIWETQYF
DNA: TGTGCCAGCAGTTCGGGACCGATCTGGGAGACCCAGTACTTC

length: 13
D: NA
size: NA
J: TRBJ1-1
V: TRBV28
CDR3: CASTTDSGTEAFF
DNA: TGTGCCAGCACCACCGACAGCGGGACTGAAGCTTTCTTT

length: 15
D: TRBD2
size: NA
J: TRBJ2-2
V: TRBV6-5
CDR3: CASAGLAGGPGELFF
DNA: TGTGCCAGCGCTGGACTAGCGGGAGGGCCCGGGGAGCTGTTTTTT

length: 17
D: TRBD1
size: NA
J: TRBJ2-2
V: TRBV10-3
CDR3: CAISEQTGAGYTGELFF
DNA: TGTGCCATCAGTGAGCAGACAGGGGCGGGCTACACCGGGGAGCTGTTTTTT

length: 14
D: TRBD1
size: NA
J: TRBJ2-2
V: TRBV7-2
CDR3: CATDRGSDTGELFF
DNA: TGTGCCACGGACAGGGGATCGGACACCGGGGAGCTGTTTTTT

length: 18
D: TRBD1
size: NA
J: TRBJ2-7
V: TRBV11-2
CDR3: CASSFPRTGTGDFYEQYF
DNA: TGTGCCAGCAGCTTCCCTCGAACCGGGACAGGGGATTTCTACGAGCAGTACTTC

length: 17
D: TRBD1
size: once
J: TRBJ1-2
V: TRBV5-1
CDR3: CASSPLDDYRGMYGYTF
DNA: TGCGCCAGCAGCCCACTTGATGATTACAGGGGGATGTATGGCTACACCTTC

length: 14
D: TRBD2
size: NA
J: TRBJ2-1
V: TRBV6-5
CDR3: CASSPGTRSNEQFF
DNA: TGTGCCAGCAGTCCGGGGACTAGGTCCAATGAGCAGTTCTTC

length: 12
D: NA
size: NA
J: TRBJ2-1
V: TRBV10-3
CDR3: CAISESTAGEFF
DNA: TGTGCCATCAGTGAGTCAACAGCCGGCGAGTTCTTC

length: 17
D: TRBD2
size: NA
J: TRBJ2-7
V: TRBV29-1
CDR3: CSVAEGPGLAGAYEQYF
DNA: TGCAGCGTTGCCGAGGGGCCCGGACTAGCGGGTGCCTACGAGCAGTACTTC

length: 19
D: TRBD2
size: NA
J: TRBJ2-4
V: TRBV5-1
CDR3: CASSFFTSGTSLAKNIQYF
DNA: TGCGCCAGCAGTTTTTTTACTAGCGGGACTTCCTTAGCCAAAAACATTCAGTACTTC

length: 15
D: NA
size: NA
J: TRBJ2-2
V: TRBV7-9
CDR3: CASSYRVSNTGELFF
DNA: TGTGCCAGCAGCTACAGGGTTTCAAACACCGGGGAGCTGTTTTTT

length: 16
D: NA
size: NA
J: TRBJ2-2
V: TRBV7-9
CDR3: CASIPPLGGATGELFF
DNA: TGTGCCAGCATACCCCCCCTGGGGGGGGCAACCGGGGAGCTGTTTTTT

length: 13
D: NA
size: NA
J: TRBJ1-1
V: TRBV4-1
CDR3: CASSHPGSREAFF
DNA: TGCGCCAGCAGCCACCCCGGCAGCCGTGAAGCTTTCTTT

length: 14
D: NA
size: NA
J: TRBJ1-4
V: TRBV13
CDR3: CASSSGTGEEKLFF
DNA: TGTGCCAGCAGCTCCGGGACGGGAGAGGAAAAACTGTTTTTT

length: 12
D: NA
size: NA
J: TRBJ2-1
V: TRBV6-5
CDR3: CASSDQYNEQFF
DNA: TGTGCCAGCAGTGACCAGTACAATGAGCAGTTCTTC

length: 17
D: NA
size: NA
J: TRBJ1-1
V: TRBV28
CDR3: CASSHLGGSTLNTEAFF
DNA: TGTGCCAGCAGTCACCTTGGGGGTTCGACTTTGAACACTGAAGCTTTCTTT

length: 13
D: NA
size: NA
J: TRBJ1-6
V: TRBV28
CDR3: CASSNSPGSPLHF
DNA: TGTGCCAGCAGTAACAGTCCAGGTTCACCCCTCCACTTT

length: 14
D: NA
size: NA
J: TRBJ2-5
V: TRBV15
CDR3: CATKRTDPQETQYF
DNA: TGTGCCACTAAACGGACAGACCCTCAAGAGACCCAGTACTTC

length: 14
D: TRBD2
size: NA
J: TRBJ2-5
V: TRBV29-1
CDR3: CSVEGLASQETQYF
DNA: TGCAGCGTTGAAGGACTAGCGTCACAAGAGACCCAGTACTTC

length: 14
D: NA
size: NA
J: TRBJ2-7
V: TRBV4-3
CDR3: CASSPRTDSYEQYF
DNA: TGCGCCAGCAGCCCTAGGACAGATTCCTACGAGCAGTACTTC

length: 18
D: TRBD1
size: once
J: TRBJ1-4
V: TRBV25-1
CDR3: CASGEGRDRVGSNEKLFF
DNA: TGTGCCAGCGGTGAAGGACGAGACAGGGTCGGGTCTAATGAAAAACTGTTTTTT

length: 18
D: TRBD2
size: NA
J: TRBJ2-1
V: TRBV9
CDR3: CASSVEAVASGRVYEQFF
DNA: TGTGCCAGCAGCGTAGAAGCGGTGGCTAGCGGGAGGGTTTATGAGCAGTTCTTC

length: 12
D: NA
size: few
J: TRBJ1-1
V: TRBV7-9
CDR3: CASSPQNTEAFF
DNA: TGTGCCAGCAGCCCGCAGAACACTGAAGCTTTCTTT

length: 13
D: TRBD1
size: NA
J: TRBJ2-7
V: TRBV6-6
CDR3: CASSRDRGGEQYF
DNA: TGTGCCAGCAGTAGGGACAGAGGGGGCGAGCAGTACTTC

length: 14
D: NA
size: NA
J: TRBJ2-1
V: TRBV7-9
CDR3: CASSLLAGRNEQFF
DNA: TGTGCCAGCAGCTTACTAGCTGGACGCAATGAGCAGTTCTTC

length: 16
D: NA
size: few
J: TRBJ2-1
V: TRBV30
CDR3: CALEEGGYGSYNEQFF
DNA: TGTGCCCTGGAGGAGGGGGGGTATGGCTCCTACAATGAGCAGTTCTTC

length: 18
D: TRBD1
size: NA
J: TRBJ2-2
V: TRBV10-3
CDR3: CAISVLGQEPDYTGELFF
DNA: TGTGCCATCAGTGTTCTTGGACAGGAGCCAGATTACACCGGGGAGCTGTTTTTT

length: 15
D: NA
size: NA
J: TRBJ2-5
V: TRBV21-1
CDR3: CASTIDRVRWGPEYF
DNA: TGTGCCAGCACCATAGACCGCGTAAGATGGGGACCTGAGTACTTC

length: 12
D: NA
size: NA
J: TRBJ1-1
V: TRBV27
CDR3: CASSLMGSEAFF
DNA: TGTGCCAGCAGTTTAATGGGTAGTGAAGCTTTCTTT

length: 16
D: NA
size: NA
J: TRBJ2-1
V: TRBV6-5
CDR3: CASSYGDLSSNNEQFF
DNA: TGTGCCAGCAGTTACGGTGACTTGAGCTCGAACAATGAGCAGTTCTTC

length: 13
D: NA
size: NA
J: TRBJ1-4
V: TRBV5-1
CDR3: CASRDATNEKLFF
DNA: TGCGCCAGCAGGGACGCAACTAATGAAAAACTGTTTTTT

length: 13
D: NA
size: NA
J: TRBJ2-1
V: TRBV4-1
CDR3: CASSQARGGEQFF
DNA: TGCGCCAGCAGCCAAGCCAGGGGAGGCGAGCAGTTCTTC

length: 19
D: TRBD2
size: NA
J: TRBJ2-5
V: TRBV5-4
CDR3: CASSFGATLAGPIKETQYF
DNA: TGTGCCAGCAGCTTTGGGGCTACTCTAGCGGGGCCTATAAAAGAGACCCAGTACTTC

length: 12
D: NA
size: few
J: TRBJ1-6
V: TRBV10-3
CDR3: CAIRDNNSPLHF
DNA: TGTGCCATACGGGACAATAATTCACCCCTCCACTTT

length: 13
D: NA
size: NA
J: TRBJ2-7
V: TRBV11-2
CDR3: CASSLVGGFEQYF
DNA: TGTGCCAGCAGCTTAGTAGGGGGATTCGAGCAGTACTTC

length: 16
D: NA
size: NA
J: TRBJ1-1
V: TRBV7-9
CDR3: CASSPPWGQGNTEAFF
DNA: TGTGCCAGCAGCCCCCCTTGGGGGCAGGGGAACACTGAAGCTTTCTTT

length: 14
D: NA
size: NA
J: TRBJ1-1
V: TRBV5-4
CDR3: CASSLGDPNTEAFF
DNA: TGTGCCAGCAGCTTGGGGGATCCGAACACTGAAGCTTTCTTT